The rows below give T cell receptor beta chains drawn from one sample of a study of cytomegalovirus exposure and HLA in healthy donors. The repertoire was sequenced with immunoSEQ multiplex PCR; TCRdb's copy has only in-frame clones and lacks some. Altogether some 150,000 clones are present, less than 90% being singletons, with the ten largest covering about 4.3%. Material for sequencing was PBMCs. The receptors were gathered from a woman aged 50 to 65 in good health and CMV-seropositive. Both conserved end residues are part of each CDR3. D genes are given only for firm matches. The listing skips clone size in some rows; elsewhere it reads once, few, many or a size class.

d_call clone_size j_call v_call cdr3_aa cdr3_nt
TRBD1 - TRBJ1-4 TRBV29-1 CSVAPGQGNEKLFF TGCAGCGTTGCCCCGGGACAGGGGAATGAAAAACTGTTTTTT
- - TRBJ2-1 TRBV11-3 CASGKGGGGEFNEQFF TGTGCCAGCGGCAAGGGAGGGGGGGGAGAGTTCAATGAGCAGTTCTTC
- - TRBJ1-2 TRBV7-3 CASSFGGDYGYTF TGTGCCAGCAGCTTTGGGGGGGACTATGGCTACACCTTC
TRBD2 - TRBJ2-7 TRBV4-1 CASSQGRGPQAGDEQYF TGCGCCAGCAGCCAAGGACGGGGACCTCAAGCGGGAGACGAGCAGTACTTC
- - TRBJ1-1 TRBV7-8 CASSLAQEVMNTEAFF TGTGCCAGCAGCTTAGCTCAAGAGGTGATGAACACTGAAGCTTTCTTT
- few TRBJ2-7 TRBV11-3 CASSDVSGAVNEQYF TGTGCCAGCAGTGACGTGTCAGGGGCGGTCAACGAGCAGTACTTC
- - TRBJ2-7 TRBV10-2 CASSGRYEQYF TGCGCCAGCAGTGGCAGGTACGAGCAGTACTTC
- - TRBJ2-4 TRBV27 CASSPPARTIGRSRLAKNIQYF TGTGCCAGCAGTCCCCCCGCCCGGACTATCGGGCGGAGCCGTCTAGCCAAAAACATTCAGTACTTC
- - TRBJ2-1 TRBV28 CASSKGEDRLSNEQFF TGTGCCAGCAGTAAGGGAGAAGATAGGCTCTCCAATGAGCAGTTCTTC
TRBD2 - TRBJ2-1 TRBV13 CASSPGTSGRRSNEQFF TGTGCCAGCAGCCCCGGGACTAGCGGGAGAAGGAGCAATGAGCAGTTCTTC
- - TRBJ2-1 TRBV11-3 CASSLEAGPYNEQFF TGTGCCAGCAGCTTAGAGGCGGGACCCTACAATGAGCAGTTCTTC
- few TRBJ1-1 TRBV5-5 CASSFWTGMNTEAFF TGTGCCAGCAGCTTTTGGACGGGAATGAACACTGAAGCTTTCTTT
- few TRBJ2-5 TRBV29-1 CSVGGAAQETQYF TGCAGCGTCGGTGGGGCGGCGCAAGAGACCCAGTACTTC
- - TRBJ1-5 TRBV7-9 CASSLGGGRNQPQHF TGTGCCAGCAGCTTAGGCGGGGGCAGGAATCAGCCCCAGCATTTT
TRBD1 - TRBJ2-5 TRBV5-4 CASSLQGVETQYF TGTGCCAGCAGCTTGCAGGGGGTGGAGACCCAGTACTTC
TRBD1 - TRBJ1-4 TRBV7-9 CASSLASGGGEKLFF TGTGCCAGCAGCTTAGCATCAGGGGGAGGTGAAAAACTGTTTTTT
TRBD1 - TRBJ1-4 TRBV28 CASSRPRQGGTNEKLFF TGTGCCAGCAGCCGGCCCCGACAGGGGGGCACTAATGAAAAACTGTTTTTT
- - TRBJ1-2 TRBV6-1 CASSEVGRQGYTF TGTGCCAGCAGTGAAGTGGGGCGACAGGGCTACACCTTC
- - TRBJ1-6 TRBV5-1 CASSWKGGQDSPLHF TGCGCCAGCAGCTGGAAGGGGGGGCAGGATTCACCCCTCCACTTT
- - TRBJ1-2 TRBV21-1 CASSKNRGKRGYTF TGTGCCAGCAGCAAAAACAGGGGAAAACGTGGCTACACCTTC
- - TRBJ2-1 TRBV9 CASSVGTTPYNEQFF TGTGCCAGCAGCGTAGGGACTACCCCCTACAATGAGCAGTTCTTC
- - TRBJ2-7 TRBV5-1 CASSLVWQAGTYEQYF TGCGCCAGCAGCTTGGTTTGGCAGGCAGGAACCTACGAGCAGTACTTC
TRBD1 once TRBJ2-5 TRBV7-2 CASSVDRGEETQYF TGTGCCAGCAGCGTCGACAGGGGAGAAGAGACCCAGTACTTC
TRBD1 - TRBJ1-2 TRBV5-1 CASSRGQALYSGYTF TGCGCCAGCAGCCGGGGACAGGCCCTCTACTCTGGCTACACCTTC
- - TRBJ1-2 TRBV4-2 CASNQEVAVYGYTF TGTGCCAGCAACCAAGAGGTAGCGGTCTATGGCTACACCTTC
- - TRBJ1-4 TRBV2 CASMRSQNEKLFF TGTGCCAGCATGAGGAGCCAGAATGAAAAACTGTTTTTT
- - TRBJ1-2 TRBV7-9 CASSLARESWDGYTF TGTGCCAGCAGCTTAGCAAGGGAGAGTTGGGATGGCTACACCTTC
- - TRBJ1-2 TRBV5-1 CASSLRQTNYGYTF TGCGCCAGCAGCTTGCGACAGACTAACTATGGCTACACCTTC
- once TRBJ2-1 TRBV19 CASSITGYNEQFF TGTGCCAGTAGTATTACAGGATACAATGAGCAGTTCTTC
TRBD2 few TRBJ2-1 TRBV7-9 CASRVPGLAANEQFF TGTGCCAGCAGGGTTCCGGGACTAGCGGCCAATGAGCAGTTCTTC
TRBD2 - TRBJ2-3 TRBV4-2 CASSQLVRGTSGRPTDTQYF TGTGCCAGCAGCCAATTAGTCCGAGGGACTAGCGGGCGCCCCACAGATACGCAGTATTTT
TRBD1 - TRBJ1-2 TRBV2 CASKGGENYGYTF TGTGCCAGCAAAGGGGGCGAAAACTATGGCTACACCTTC
- - TRBJ2-4 TRBV28 CASSLQDLAKNIQYF TGTGCCAGCAGCCTCCAGGATTTAGCCAAAAACATTCAGTACTTC
- - TRBJ2-2 TRBV2 CATTYSGELFF TGTGCCACCACTTATAGCGGGGAGCTGTTTTTT
TRBD2 - TRBJ2-1 TRBV2 CASNPRLAGRLGFF TGTGCCAGCAATCCCAGACTAGCGGGACGATTAGGGTTCTTC
- - TRBJ2-7 TRBV28 CVKQKAGYEQYF TGTGTCAAGCAGAAGGCGGGATACGAGCAGTACTTC
TRBD2 - TRBJ2-3 TRBV4-2 CASSQVGLRSGGPDTQYF TGTGCCAGCAGCCAAGTGGGGCTTCGGAGCGGGGGGCCAGATACGCAGTATTTT
- - TRBJ1-2 TRBV5-6 CASSYAFLPNYGYTF TGTGCCAGCAGTTACGCCTTTCTACCTAACTATGGCTACACCTTC
TRBD1 - TRBJ1-2 TRBV27 CASSYRQGWDYGYTF TGTGCCAGCAGTTACCGACAGGGGTGGGACTATGGCTACACCTTC
- - TRBJ1-2 TRBV10-3 CAISQGPSFLGYTF TGTGCCATCAGTCAGGGTCCTTCCTTTCTCGGCTACACCTTC
TRBD1 - TRBJ1-5 TRBV7-2 CASSIGGEYQPQHF TGTGCCAGCAGCATAGGGGGCGAATATCAGCCCCAGCATTTT
- - TRBJ2-1 TRBV4-2 CASSQGTTYNEQFF TGTGCCAGCAGCCAAGGGACTACCTACAATGAGCAGTTCTTC
- - TRBJ2-1 TRBV21-1 CASRIRDNEQFF TGTGCCAGCAGGATCCGGGACAATGAGCAGTTCTTC
- - TRBJ1-1 TRBV10-3 CAISVNRADTEAFF TGTGCCATCAGTGTCAACAGGGCCGACACTGAAGCTTTCTTT
TRBD2 - TRBJ2-1 TRBV19 CASSIDRFSTLGGAEEQFF TGTGCCAGTAGTATAGATCGGTTTTCTACCCTGGGAGGGGCGGAAGAGCAGTTCTTC
- - TRBJ2-7 TRBV20-1 CSARPLAEQYF TGCAGTGCCAGGCCCCTGGCCGAGCAGTACTTC
- - TRBJ2-1 TRBV29-1 CADRSYTYNEQFF TGCGCCGATAGGAGCTATACCTACAATGAGCAGTTCTTC
- once TRBJ2-2 TRBV25-1 CASSPVPAGMGELFF TGTGCCAGCAGTCCCGTTCCGGCGGGTATGGGGGAGCTGTTTTTT
- - TRBJ1-3 TRBV7-9 CASSLRGAGNTIYF TGTGCCAGCAGCTTAAGAGGCGCCGGAAACACCATATATTTT
- - TRBJ1-4 TRBV19 CAIARGRGEKLFF TGTGCCATCGCCCGGGGCAGGGGTGAAAAACTGTTTTTT